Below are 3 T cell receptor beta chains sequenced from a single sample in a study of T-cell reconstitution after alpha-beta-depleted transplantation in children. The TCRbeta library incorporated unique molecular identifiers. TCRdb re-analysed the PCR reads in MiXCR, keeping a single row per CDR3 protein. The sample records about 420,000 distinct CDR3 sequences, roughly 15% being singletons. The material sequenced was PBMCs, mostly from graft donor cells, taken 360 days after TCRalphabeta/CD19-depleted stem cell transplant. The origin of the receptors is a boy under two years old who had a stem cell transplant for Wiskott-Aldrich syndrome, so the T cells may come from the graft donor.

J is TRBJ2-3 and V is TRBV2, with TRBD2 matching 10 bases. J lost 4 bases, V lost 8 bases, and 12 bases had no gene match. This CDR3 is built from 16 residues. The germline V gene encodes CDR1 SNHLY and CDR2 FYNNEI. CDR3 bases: TGTGCCAGCGTCCTTCTGGTTACTAGCGGGGCAGATACGCAGTATTTT. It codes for CASVLLVTSGADTQYF.

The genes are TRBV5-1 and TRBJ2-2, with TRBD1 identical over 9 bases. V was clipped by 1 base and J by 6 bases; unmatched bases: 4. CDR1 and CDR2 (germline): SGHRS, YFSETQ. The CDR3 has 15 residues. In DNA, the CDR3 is TGCGCCAGCAGCTTGTGGGGACAGGGTTCCGGGGAGCTGTTTTTT. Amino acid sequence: CASSLWGQGSGELFF.

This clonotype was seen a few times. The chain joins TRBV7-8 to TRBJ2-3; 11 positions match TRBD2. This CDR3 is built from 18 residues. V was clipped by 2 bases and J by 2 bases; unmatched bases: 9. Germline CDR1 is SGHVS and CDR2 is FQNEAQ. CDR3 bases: TGTGCCAGCAGCTTAAAGGCTACTAGCGGGGGCTACACAGATACGCAGTATTTT. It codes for CASSLKATSGGYTDTQYF.